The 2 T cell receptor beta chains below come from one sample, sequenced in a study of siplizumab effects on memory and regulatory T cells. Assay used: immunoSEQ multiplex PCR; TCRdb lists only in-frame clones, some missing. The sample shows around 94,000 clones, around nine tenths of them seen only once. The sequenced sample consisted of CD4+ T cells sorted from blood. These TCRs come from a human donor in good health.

CDR3: CSGKTGNIQYF. The DNA of the CDR3 is TGCAGCGGGAAAACAGGGAACATTCAGTACTTC. The rearrangement uses TRBV29-1 and TRBJ2-4, with D possibly being TRBD1 (6 bases). Trimming shortened V by 7 bases and J by 7 bases, and 11 bases separated the two germline ends. CDR1 is SQVTM, CDR2 ANQGSEA, per germline. The CDR3 spans 11 residues.

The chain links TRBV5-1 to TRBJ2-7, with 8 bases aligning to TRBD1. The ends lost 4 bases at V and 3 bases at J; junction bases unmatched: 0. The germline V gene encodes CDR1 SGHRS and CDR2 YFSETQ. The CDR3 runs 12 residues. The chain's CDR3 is CASSGQGYEQYF. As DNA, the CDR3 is TGCGCCAGCAGCGGACAGGGCTACGAGCAGTACTTC.